This T cell receptor (beta chain) was sequenced during a study of blood T cells in healthy people across ages. About this clonotype itself: The antigen is unknown.

The germline V gene has CDR1 SQVTM and CDR2 ANQGSEA. This CDR3 spans 16 amino acids. V dropped 5 bases and J dropped 0 bases, with 18 bases sitting between them. Study conclusions and caveats: Greater diversity and more naive CD4+ cells were seen in long-lived donors than in aged donors. Diversity of TCR beta per million T cells declined in a roughly linear way with age. Strong correlation existed between TCR beta diversity and naive T cell percentage.

Next came a second PCR, run for about 7 to 12 cycles, which used a sample-barcoded 5' primer along with a J-beta primer mix. The template-switch adaptor, which had 12 random nucleotides, put a tag on each cDNA molecule. TCRdb reprocessed the 5' RACE reads via MiXCR and lists one record per CDR3 protein. Among approximately 940,000 distinct CDR3 sequences listed, 40% to 60% were seen once. The TCR sequence derives from a man younger than 40 in good health. This chain joins TRBV29-1 and TRBJ2-3; D not certain. The sample consisted of blood. CDR3 amino acids: CSVITLRTSSTDTQYF. Here the CDR3 DNA reads TGCAGCGTTATTACCCTTAGAACCTCTAGCACAGATACGCAGTATTTT.